The rows below give T cell receptor beta chains drawn from one sample of a study of blood T cell repertoires in COVID-19. Data came from immunoSEQ multiplex PCR; TCRdb stores just in-frame clones and leaves some out. The data show 130,000 to 150,000 clones, 70% to 90% seen once. Material for sequencing was peripheral blood. These receptors originate from a human donor with acute or convalescent COVID-19. The donor label of this sample is uncertain. CDR3s include the opening cysteine and the closing phenylalanine or tryptophan. The order of the fields is D gene, J gene, clone size, V gene, CDR3 protein, CDR3 DNA. D genes are given only for firm matches. Only part of the rows carry a size: once, few, many, or a class if the clone is expanded.

>TRBD1|TRBJ2-6|-|TRBV2
CASSPGRGRASGANVLTF
TGTGCCAGCAGCCCTGGCAGGGGGCGCGCCTCTGGGGCCAACGTCCTGACTTTC
>-|TRBJ2-7|few|TRBV29-1
CSVNPGGYEQYF
TGCAGCGTCAACCCCGGGGGCTACGAGCAGTACTTC
>TRBD1|TRBJ1-1|-|TRBV3-1/TRBV3-2
CASSHGQGEAFF
TGTGCCAGCAGCCATGGACAGGGAGAAGCTTTCTTT
>TRBD1|TRBJ1-2|-|TRBV5-6
CASSIGQVTPALGYTF
TGTGCCAGCAGCATAGGACAGGTGACCCCCGCTTTGGGCTACACCTTC
>TRBD1|TRBJ2-6|once|TRBV28
CASSHGQGAPGANVLTF
TGTGCCAGCAGCCATGGACAGGGGGCGCCTGGGGCCAACGTCCTGACTTTC
>TRBD2|TRBJ2-4|-|TRBV6-2/TRBV6-3
CASSTLAGRNIQYF
TGTGCCAGCAGTACATTAGCGGGACGAAACATTCAGTACTTC
>TRBD1|TRBJ2-6|-|TRBV5-6
CASSFNRGHRTGANVLTF
TGTGCCAGCAGCTTTAACAGGGGGCATAGGACTGGGGCCAACGTCCTGACTTTC
>TRBD2|TRBJ2-3|-|TRBV19
CASSIGLAGRTDTQYF
TGTGCCAGTAGTATAGGGCTAGCGGGGCGCACAGATACGCAGTATTTT
>-|TRBJ1-4|-|TRBV5-4
CASSLTPGLTNEKLFF
TGTGCCAGCAGCTTAACACCGGGACTGACTAATGAAAAACTGTTTTTT
>TRBD1|TRBJ1-6|-|TRBV3-1/TRBV3-2
CASSRAGTGASPLHF
TGTGCCAGCAGCCGGGCCGGGACAGGGGCTTCACCCCTCCACTTT
>-|TRBJ2-5|-|TRBV19
CASSNTGFQETQYF
TGTGCCAGTAGCAACACCGGGTTCCAAGAGACCCAGTACTTC
>-|TRBJ1-5|-|TRBV6-5
CASSPQGTGQPQHF
TGTGCCAGCAGTCCTCAGGGTACGGGTCAGCCCCAGCATTTT
>-|TRBJ1-6|-|TRBV4-3
CASSQVGGGSYNSPLHF
TGCGCCAGCAGCCAAGTAGGGGGTGGGTCCTATAATTCACCCCTCCACTTT
>-|TRBJ2-1|few|TRBV10-3
CAISESGKRSDYNEQFF
TGTGCCATCAGTGAGTCGGGAAAGCGGTCAGACTACAATGAGCAGTTCTTC
>TRBD1|TRBJ2-7|-|TRBV11-3
CASSSGTATYEQYF
TGTGCCAGCAGTTCCGGGACAGCGACCTACGAGCAGTACTTC
>-|TRBJ2-7|-|TRBV5-1
CASSQDREQYF
TGCGCCAGCAGCCAAGACAGGGAGCAGTACTTC
>-|TRBJ2-1|-|TRBV5-4
CASSLQTGSYNEQFF
TGTGCCAGCAGCCTCCAAACAGGGTCCTACAATGAGCAGTTCTTC
>-|TRBJ1-1|few|TRBV28
CASSFDRMNTEAFF
TGTGCCAGCAGTTTCGACAGAATGAACACTGAAGCTTTCTTT
>TRBD2|TRBJ2-4|-|TRBV10-1
CASSDPHGAGGPGIQYF
TGCGCCAGCAGTGACCCCCACGGGGCGGGAGGCCCGGGCATTCAGTACTTC
>TRBD1|TRBJ1-6|-|TRBV11-2
CASSRTGYSPLHF
TGTGCCAGCAGCAGGACAGGATATTCACCCCTCCACTTT
>TRBD2|TRBJ2-1|-|TRBV5-4
CASSSAGGHSYNEQFF
TGTGCCAGCAGCTCAGCGGGGGGCCACTCCTACAATGAGCAGTTCTTC
>-|TRBJ2-5|-|TRBV6-2/TRBV6-3
CASTPGVGTQYF
TGTGCCAGCACCCCAGGGGTCGGGACCCAGTACTTC
>TRBD1|TRBJ1-2|once|TRBV5-1
CASSPSDRVVNNGYTF
TGCGCCAGCAGCCCTTCGGACAGGGTGGTTAATAATGGCTACACCTTC
>TRBD1|TRBJ1-1|-|TRBV18
CASSTEQGSTEAFF
TGTGCCAGCTCAACTGAACAGGGGTCGACTGAAGCTTTCTTT
>-|TRBJ2-3|-|TRBV7-8
CASSLLSGPSADTQYF
TGTGCCAGCAGCTTACTCTCTGGCCCCTCTGCAGATACGCAGTATTTT
>TRBD1|TRBJ2-6|-|TRBV5-1
CASSRTGDGANVLTF
TGCGCCAGCAGCCGGACAGGGGACGGGGCCAACGTCCTGACTTTC
>-|TRBJ1-5|-|TRBV5-1
CASSLEQGGNQPQHF
TGCGCCAGCAGCTTGGAACAGGGAGGCAATCAGCCCCAGCATTTT
>TRBD2|TRBJ2-5|-|TRBV28
CASSPSGGHQETQYF
TGTGCCAGCAGTCCTAGCGGGGGGCACCAAGAGACCCAGTACTTC
>-|TRBJ2-6|-|TRBV7-3
CASSLPTLGANVLTF
TGTGCCAGCAGCTTACCGACTCTCGGGGCCAACGTCCTGACTTTC
>-|TRBJ2-7|-|TRBV28
CASSRTSSYEQYF
TGTGCCAGCAGCCGGACATCCTCCTACGAGCAGTACTTC
>-|TRBJ1-1|-|TRBV28
CASTINTEAFF
TGTGCCAGCACCATTAACACTGAAGCTTTCTTT
>-|TRBJ1-5|-|TRBV7-2
CASSPVGGAGNQPQHF
TGTGCCAGCAGCCCCGTTGGGGGGGCAGGGAATCAGCCCCAGCATTTT
>-|TRBJ1-5|-|TRBV6-5
CASSQFPGNQPQHF
TGTGCCAGCAGCCAGTTCCCAGGCAATCAGCCCCAGCATTTT
>-|TRBJ1-4|once|TRBV5-1
CASSTSGTPNEKLFF
TGCGCCAGCAGCACCTCAGGAACCCCTAATGAAAAACTGTTTTTT
>TRBD1|TRBJ1-1|-|TRBV7-2
CASSLGSGGTEAFF
TGTGCCAGCAGCCTAGGGTCAGGGGGCACTGAAGCTTTCTTT
>-|TRBJ1-3|-|TRBV5-6
CASSLAAGAGNTIYF
TGTGCCAGCAGCTTGGCGGCAGGGGCTGGAAACACCATATATTTT
>TRBD2|TRBJ2-3|-|TRBV11-2
CASSGPGLAGGLTDTQYF
TGTGCCAGCAGCGGTCCGGGACTAGCGGGGGGGTTAACAGATACGCAGTATTTT
>-|TRBJ2-5|-|TRBV11-2
CASSLLPTLQGSQETQYF
TGTGCCAGCAGCTTATTACCAACCTTACAGGGAAGCCAAGAGACCCAGTACTTC
>TRBD1|TRBJ1-5|-|TRBV19
CASSITGGEGNQPQHF
TGTGCCAGTAGTATCACAGGGGGCGAGGGCAATCAGCCCCAGCATTTT
>-|TRBJ1-5|once|TRBV19
CASSTTGSNQPQHF
TGTGCCAGTAGTACAACAGGGAGCAATCAGCCCCAGCATTTT
>-|TRBJ1-4|-|TRBV30
CAWRNSATNEKLFF
TGTGCCTGGCGGAACAGTGCAACTAATGAAAAACTGTTTTTT
>-|TRBJ2-7|-|TRBV4-2
CASSQDLVNYEQYF
TGTGCCAGCAGCCAAGACCTAGTAAACTACGAGCAGTACTTC
>TRBD2|TRBJ2-1|-|TRBV4-2
CASSHGLAGDNEQFF
TGTGCCAGCAGCCATGGACTAGCGGGGGACAATGAGCAGTTCTTC
>-|TRBJ1-2|-|TRBV6-5
CASSAPGFSSYTF
TGTGCCAGCAGCGCACCAGGGTTCAGTAGCTACACCTTC
>-|TRBJ1-2|-|TRBV19
CASSIDRIGGYTF
TGTGCCAGTAGTATCGACAGGATTGGCGGCTACACCTTC
>-|TRBJ1-3|-|TRBV12-5
CASGQDTGNTIYF
TGTGCTAGTGGTCAGGACACTGGAAACACCATATATTTT
>-|TRBJ1-1|-|TRBV2
CASSEIVEAFF
TGTGCCAGCAGTGAAATAGTTGAAGCTTTCTTT
>TRBD1|TRBJ1-6|-|TRBV7-2
CASSLDRGRKSPLHF
TGTGCCAGCAGCTTAGACAGGGGGCGGAAATCACCCCTCCACTTT
>TRBD1|TRBJ1-4|once|TRBV5-1
CASSLGNGQGWEKLFF
TGCGCCAGCAGCTTGGGGAATGGACAGGGATGGGAAAAACTGTTTTTT
>-|TRBJ1-1|-|TRBV4-2
CASSQALTVNTEAFF
TGTGCCAGCAGCCAAGCGTTAACAGTGAACACTGAAGCTTTCTTT
>-|TRBJ1-2|-|TRBV19
CASSIDVGQPGYTF
TGTGCCAGTAGTATAGATGTTGGACAGCCGGGATACACCTTC
>-|TRBJ1-2|-|TRBV19
CASSRTETNYGYTF
TGTGCCAGTAGTAGAACAGAAACTAACTATGGCTACACCTTC
>-|TRBJ1-2|-|TRBV7-2
CASSWQNYGYTF
TGTGCCAGCAGTTGGCAGAACTATGGCTACACCTTC
>-|TRBJ2-3|-|TRBV9
CASTSLGDTKATDTQYF
TGTGCCAGCACTTCTTTAGGGGACACCAAAGCAACAGATACGCAGTATTTT